Listed here is a single T cell receptor (beta chain). The target antigen is unknown. These data are taken from a study of cytomegalovirus exposure and HLA in healthy donors. Study-level information: Per a later analysis, the 666 first-cohort and 100 to 150 validation repertoires shared one platform.

Regarding the study as a whole: Across donors, most TCRs were seen rarely, yet some public ones were widespread. Subsequent analysis revealed that first-cohort TCR clusters tended to co-occur in the 130 or so validation repertoires.

TCRdb keeps only in-frame clones here, not all; method: immunoSEQ multiplex PCR. The sample includes about 190,000 clones, approximately 88% of them seen just once. Separate from the approximately 600-subject first cohort was the approximately 120-subject validation cohort, to which the donors belonged. The clonotype was recovered from a man aged 18 to 30 in good health and CMV-seropositive. The sample was PBMCs.

The CDR3 is CASSPGPIGGTGELFF. The CDR3 DNA sequence: TGTGCCAGCAGCCCAGGCCCCATTGGAGGCACCGGGGAGCTGTTTTTT. The chain employs TRBV7-9 and TRBJ2-2; weak D call: TRBD2 (5 bases). The V and J ends lost 5 bases and 4 bases respectively, with 17 bases between them. This CDR3 has 16 residues. The germline V gene encodes CDR1 SEHNR and CDR2 FQNEAQ (reference sequence).